This T cell receptor beta chain was sequenced during a study of blood T cells in healthy people across ages. The second PCR ran roughly 7 to 11 cycles with a sample-barcoded 5' primer and J-beta primers. Using its own MiXCR run on the 5' RACE reads, TCRdb lists one record per CDR3 protein. The sample includes 450,000 to 700,000 distinct CDR3 sequences, approximately 27% seen only once; the top ten take roughly 18%. At least 6.5 million PBMCs were isolated per sample. This clonotype was counted between two and nine times. The sequenced sample consisted of blood. The TCR comes from a woman in her 70s in good health.

CDR3 sequence reads: CASSFSGAVVETQYF. Written as DNA, the CDR3 is TGTGCCAGCAGCTTTAGCGGGGCGGTGGTTGAGACCCAGTACTTC. The chain carries TRBV7-6 and TRBJ2-5; 8 positions match TRBD2. The trim removed 3 bases at V and 5 bases at J, leaving 8 bases unmatched. Germline-derived CDR1 and CDR2 are SGHVS and FNYEAQ. The CDR3 covers 15 residues.